A single sample is the source of the 28 T cell receptor beta chains below, sequenced in a study of T cells in Graves' hyperthyroidism and ophthalmopathy. Amplification targeted TCR beta CDR3 regions from RNA transcripts. The HTBI set primed first-round TCR CDR3 RT-PCR. TCRdb fed the multiplex PCR reads into MiXCR, producing one record per CDR3 protein. The table records about 460,000 distinct CDR3 sequences, around a fifth of them present only once. Sequenced input: blood. All receptors derive from a woman between 70 and 85 years old with Graves' ophthalmopathy.

This clonotype was seen only a few times. The genes are TRBV19 and TRBJ2-5, with D uncertain. V was clipped by 5 bases and J by 4 bases, with 17 bases between them. The CDR3 consists of 15 residues. Germline CDR1 and CDR2: LNHDA and SQIVND (reference sequence). CDR3: CASSPFPTGLETQYF. The DNA of the CDR3 is TGTGCCAGTAGTCCCTTCCCGACGGGCTTAGAGACCCAGTACTTC.

In its sample, this clonotype was seen many times. V gene TRBV7-2 combines with J gene TRBJ2-1, with 7 bases aligning to TRBD2. CDR3 length equals 15 residues. CDR1 and CDR2 from the germline V gene are SGHTA and FQGNSA. Losses at the gene ends were 5 bases for V and 7 bases for J; bases not matched to a gene: 11. For the CDR3, the DNA is TGTGCCAGCAGCCAACTAGCGATCCCGACTAATGAGCAGTTCTTC. Its translation: CASSQLAIPTNEQFF. The complete variable domain, with remaining parts taken from reference TRBV7-2 and TRBJ2-1, reads GAGVSQSPSNKVTEKGKDVELRCDPISGHTALYWYRQSLGQGLEFLIYFQGNSAPDKSGLPSDRFSAERTGGSVSTLTIQRTQQEDSAVYLCASSQLAIPTNEQFFGPGTRLTVL.

This clonotype was counted only a few times. The chain employs TRBV6-1 and TRBJ2-3, with TRBD2 matching over 10 bases. This CDR3 is built from 15 residues. The trim removed 7 bases at V and 1 base at J, leaving 5 bases unmatched. Germline V gives CDR1 MNHNS, CDR2 SASEGT. The CDR3 reads CASTDLAGGTDTQYF. The CDR3 region has the DNA TGTGCCAGCACTGACCTAGCGGGAGGCACAGATACGCAGTATTTT.

This clonotype was seen more than once but under ten times. The chain carries TRBV10-3 and TRBJ2-7, with 7 bases that match TRBD1. The J segment lost 6 bases and the V segment lost 2 bases, leaving 7 bases of the junction unmatched. The CDR3 runs 14 residues. Germline V gene lookup returns CDR1 ENHRY and CDR2 SYGVKD. CDR3 loop: CAISETTGPGEQYF. The CDR3 DNA follows: TGTGCCATCAGTGAGACGACAGGGCCTGGCGAGCAGTACTTC.

CDR3 loop: CASSSQQGNYGYTF. The CDR3 DNA reads TGTGCCAGCAGCTCACAACAGGGCAACTATGGCTACACCTTC. The V gene is TRBV7-8, the J gene TRBJ1-2, with a possible D match to TRBD1 (6 bases). The CDR3 totals 14 residues. Per the germline V gene, CDR1 is SGHVS and CDR2 is FQNEAQ. The germline V and J ends were trimmed by 4 bases and 2 bases, with 11 bases remaining between them. The full variable domain, rest sourced from reference TRBV7-8 and TRBJ1-2, is GAGVSQSPRYKVAKRGQDVALRCDPISGHVSLFWYQQALGQGPEFLTYFQNEAQLDKSGLPSDRFFAERPEGSVSTLKIQRTQQEDSAVYLCASSSQQGNYGYTFGSGTRLTVV.

This clonotype was seen repeatedly, ten times or more. The chain combines TRBV12-3 or TRBV12-4 with TRBJ1-6; 7 positions agree with TRBD1. CDR3 size: 14 residues. The V and J ends lost 7 bases and 7 bases, in that order; junction bases with no gene match: 7. CDR3 sequence reads: CASTHSTGNSPLHF. The CDR3 DNA sequence: TGTGCCAGCACCCATTCGACAGGGAATTCACCCCTCCACTTT.

The J gene is TRBJ2-2, the V gene TRBV7-9; D gene ambiguous. The CDR3 contains 13 residues. V was shortened by 0 bases and J by 9 bases, with 8 bases between the two germline ends. Germline-derived CDR1 and CDR2 are SEHNR and FQNEAQ (reference sequence). The CDR3 sequence: CASSLAFGRELFF. DNA of the CDR3: TGTGCCAGCAGCTTAGCATTCGGCCGGGAGCTGTTTTTT. Filled out from reference TRBV7-9 and TRBJ2-2, the complete variable domain reads DTGVSQNPRHKITKRGQNVTFRCDPISEHNRLYWYRQTLGQGPEFLTYFQNEAQLEKSRLLSDRFSAERPKGSFSTLEIQRTEQGDSAMYLCASSLAFGRELFFGEGSRLTVL.

V and J are TRBV15 and TRBJ2-3; D is unresolved. The ends were cut back, 4 bases at V and 4 bases at J, with 12 bases in the middle. The germline V gene encodes CDR1 LNHNV and CDR2 YYDKDF (reference sequence). There are 14 residues in the CDR3. In DNA form, the CDR3 reads TGTGCCACCAGCAAAATTATGTTGGCAGATACGCAGTATTTT. Translated: CATSKIMLADTQYF.

This clonotype was found a few times. The rearrangement links TRBV5-6 to TRBJ2-4; TRBD1 matches at 7 bases. With V trimmed by 5 bases and J by 7 bases, 9 bases remained unmatched. From germline, CDR1 is SGHDT and CDR2 YYEEEE. The CDR3 extends over 14 amino acids. CDR3: CASSTMTGFNIQYF. The CDR3 DNA follows: TGTGCCAGCAGTACAATGACAGGGTTCAACATTCAGTACTTC.

The sample holds a few counts of this clonotype. The rearrangement joins TRBV28 to TRBJ2-3; D remains unclear. The CDR3 is made up of 14 amino acids. V was clipped by 2 bases and J by 1 base, with 7 bases between them. CDR1 and CDR2 from the germline V gene are MDHEN and SYDVKM. The CDR3: CASSLPIGTDTQYF. CDR3 sequence (DNA): TGTGCCAGCAGTTTACCGATTGGCACAGATACGCAGTATTTT.

The genes are TRBV11-2 and TRBJ2-3; the D gene is possibly TRBD2 (5 bases). From germline, CDR1 is SGHAT and CDR2 FQNNGV. The CDR3 is 16 residues long. V was cut by 1 base and J by 4 bases, with 15 bases left in between. CDR3 loop: CASSLGFEGSSDTQYF. The CDR3 DNA reads as TGTGCCAGCAGCTTAGGATTTGAGGGTAGTTCAGATACGCAGTATTTT.

The table lists this clonotype with many counts. This chain uses TRBV18 with TRBJ2-1, with 7 bases aligning to TRBD2. The ends lost 6 bases at V and 4 bases at J; junction bases unmatched: 6. The V gene's germline CDR1 is KGHSH and CDR2 LQKENI. The CDR3 length is 14 residues. CDR3 protein: CASSLADGYNEQFF. The CDR3 DNA follows: TGTGCCAGCTCGCTAGCGGACGGGTACAATGAGCAGTTCTTC.

The rearrangement uses TRBV6-1 and TRBJ2-2; perhaps TRBD2 as D (6 bases). Trimming cost V 6 bases and J 6 bases, with 11 bases left between them. Looked up from germline, CDR1 is MNHNS and CDR2 is SASEGT. This CDR3 spans 13 amino acids. For the CDR3, the DNA is TGTGCCAGCAGCAGCAGGGAGGCCGGGGAGCTGTTTTTT. Translation gives CASSSREAGELFF.

The table lists this clonotype with many counts. The rearrangement links TRBV27 to TRBJ2-7, with TRBD1 matching over 9 bases. This CDR3 has 14 amino acids. J lost 4 bases, V lost 6 bases, and 7 bases had no gene match. In germline, CDR1 is MNHEY, CDR2 SMNVEV (reference sequence). The CDR3 reads CASRQSGQGYEQYF. The CDR3 DNA sequence: TGTGCCAGCAGGCAGTCAGGACAGGGGTACGAGCAGTACTTC.

In its sample, this clonotype was seen a few times. The rearrangement links TRBV11-2 to TRBJ2-4; D is unclear. The V gene lost 5 bases and the J gene lost 1 base, with 18 bases spanning the gap. CDR1 is SGHAT and CDR2 is FQNNGV in the germline V gene. The CDR3 loop spans 17 amino acids. CDR3 nucleotide sequence: TGTGCCAGCAGCCAAGCAGGTGGAGTGAGGGCCAAAAACATTCAGTACTTC. This translates into CASSQAGGVRAKNIQYF.

In this sample, this clonotype turned up a few times. V gene TRBV6-1 combines with J gene TRBJ1-1; D ambiguous. The germline CDR1 and CDR2 sequences are MNHNS and SASEGT. Trimming removed 8 bases from V and 4 bases from J, with 14 bases in between. The CDR3 length is 13 residues. CDR3 residues: CASFTRDFTEAFF. CDR3 nucleotide sequence: TGTGCCAGCTTTACCCGGGATTTCACTGAAGCTTTCTTT.

This clonotype was found many times. The gene calls are TRBV12-3 or TRBV12-4 and TRBJ2-2; 9 bases agree with TRBD1. J lost 7 bases, V lost 5 bases, and 11 bases had no gene match. The CDR3 runs 16 residues. CDR3 amino acids: CASSPIGTGYIGELFF. CDR3 nucleotide sequence: TGTGCCAGCAGTCCGATCGGGACAGGGTATATCGGGGAGCTGTTTTTT.

The chain links TRBV24-1 to TRBJ2-2, with 9 bases identical to TRBD2. The germline V gene encodes CDR1 KGHDR and CDR2 SFDVKD. This CDR3 region has 20 residues. The V segment lost 3 bases and the J segment 0 bases; nucleotides outside the gene matches: 13. The CDR3 DNA reads as TGTGCCACCAGTGATCCCAGACTAGCGGACTTTAACGCGAACACCGGGGAGCTGTTTTTT. Translated: CATSDPRLADFNANTGELFF.

The rearrangement uses TRBV2 and TRBJ2-1, with 7 bases lining up with TRBD2. V gave up 4 bases and J gave up 0 bases; unmatched junction bases: 9. Germline V gene sequence: CDR1 SNHLY, CDR2 FYNNEI. The CDR3 runs 17 residues. The CDR3 here is CASSGTSAYSSYNEQFF. For the CDR3, the DNA is TGTGCCAGCAGTGGAACTAGCGCCTACAGCTCCTACAATGAGCAGTTCTTC.

The chain couples TRBV4-3 to TRBJ2-7; 7 bases line up with TRBD2. The V segment lost 1 base and the J segment 0 bases; nucleotides outside the gene matches: 6. Germline V lookup: CDR1 LGHNA, CDR2 YSLEER. The CDR3 totals 16 residues. The CDR3 nucleotides are TGCGCCAGCAGCCAAGGGGCTAGCGGCCACTCCTACGAGCAGTACTTC. Amino acid sequence: CASSQGASGHSYEQYF.

This clonotype was seen more than once but under ten times. CDR3 sequence (DNA): TGTGCCAGCAGTATGACTTGGCTGACTTTCTCTGGGGCCAACGTCCTGACTTTC. It codes for CASSMTWLTFSGANVLTF. The J gene is TRBJ2-6, the V gene TRBV12-3 or TRBV12-4; D remains unclear. V dropped 5 bases and J dropped 0 bases, with 17 bases sitting between them. The CDR3 is 18 amino acids.

The rearrangement uses TRBV20-1 and TRBJ1-1; TRBD1 agrees at 8 bases. The CDR3 length is 14 residues. Germline CDR1 and CDR2: DFQATT and SNEGSKA (reference sequence). V trimming: 5 bases; J trimming: 1 base; junction bases outside the gene matches: 6. CDR3 DNA: TGCAGTGCTTACCGGACAGGGACGAACACTGAAGCTTTCTTT. Translating gives CSAYRTGTNTEAFF.

In this sample, this clonotype turned up a few times. The chain combines TRBV12-3 or TRBV12-4 with TRBJ1-1, with 9 bases that match TRBD1. The CDR3 runs to 15 residues. The ends lost 4 bases at V and 4 bases at J; junction bases unmatched: 7. In DNA, the CDR3 is TGTGCCAGCAGTTCCCAACAGGGGGCGAGCACTGAAGCTTTCTTT. It translates to CASSSQQGASTEAFF.

This clonotype was counted a few times. The chain employs TRBV13 and TRBJ2-3; D gene ambiguous. Germline values: CDR1 PRHDT, CDR2 FYEKMQ (reference sequence). V lost 3 bases and J 2 bases, leaving 6 bases between the germline ends. CDR3 length: 13 amino acids. As DNA, the CDR3 is TGTGCCAGCAGCTTTACAGTCACAGATACGCAGTATTTT. It yields the protein CASSFTVTDTQYF.

In this sample, this clonotype turned up many times. The chain is built from TRBV28 and TRBJ2-7, with D possibly matching TRBD2 (7 bases). Deletions cut 10 bases from V and 4 bases from J, with 20 bases between. The CDR3 has 14 residues. Germline CDR1 and CDR2: MDHEN and SYDVKM. The CDR3 reads CATRERGARYEQYF. In DNA form, the CDR3 reads TGTGCCACCAGAGAACGGGGGGCTCGGTACGAGCAGTACTTC.

In this sample, this clonotype turned up many times. The genes are TRBV6-1 and TRBJ1-1; D gene uncertain. Germline V gene data show CDR1 as MNHNS and CDR2 as SASEGT. Trimming shortened V by 3 bases and J by 9 bases, and 14 bases separated the two germline ends. The CDR3 is 13 amino acids. As DNA, the CDR3 is TGTGCCAGCAGTGACGACCCTTACTCCCAAGCTTTCTTT. Protein: CASSDDPYSQAFF.

This clonotype appeared many times. The V gene is TRBV12-3 or TRBV12-4, the J gene TRBJ2-7, with 9 bases that match TRBD2. This CDR3 spans 15 amino acids. The junction had 8 bases not matched to a gene; V was cut back by 3 bases and J by 5 bases. The CDR3 region is CASSLKAGGSDEQYF. The CDR3 DNA sequence: TGTGCCAGCAGTTTGAAAGCGGGAGGAAGCGACGAGCAGTACTTC.

This clonotype was seen ten or more times. The junction differs from germline at one of its ends, possibly a read error. The chain carries TRBV28 and TRBJ1-6, with a possible D match to TRBD1 (5 bases). CDR1 and CDR2 (germline): MDHEN, SYDVKM. The CDR3 sequence is 15 residues long. Here the CDR3 DNA reads TGTGCCAGCATCTGGGGGGTCTCCAATAATTCACCCCTCCACTTT. This sequence encodes CASIWGVSNNSPLHF.